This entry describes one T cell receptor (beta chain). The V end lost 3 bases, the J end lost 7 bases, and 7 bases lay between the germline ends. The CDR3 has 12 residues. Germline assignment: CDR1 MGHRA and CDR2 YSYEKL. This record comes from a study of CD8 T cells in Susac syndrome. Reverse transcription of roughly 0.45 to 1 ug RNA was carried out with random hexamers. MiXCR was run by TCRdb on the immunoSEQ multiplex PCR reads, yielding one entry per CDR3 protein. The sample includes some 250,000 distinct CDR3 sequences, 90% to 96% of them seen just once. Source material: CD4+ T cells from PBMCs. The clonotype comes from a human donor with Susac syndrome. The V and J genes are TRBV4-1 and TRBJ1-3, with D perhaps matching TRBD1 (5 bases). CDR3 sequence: CASSQNRNTIYF. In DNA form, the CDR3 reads TGCGCCAGCAGCCAGAACAGGAACACCATATATTTT.